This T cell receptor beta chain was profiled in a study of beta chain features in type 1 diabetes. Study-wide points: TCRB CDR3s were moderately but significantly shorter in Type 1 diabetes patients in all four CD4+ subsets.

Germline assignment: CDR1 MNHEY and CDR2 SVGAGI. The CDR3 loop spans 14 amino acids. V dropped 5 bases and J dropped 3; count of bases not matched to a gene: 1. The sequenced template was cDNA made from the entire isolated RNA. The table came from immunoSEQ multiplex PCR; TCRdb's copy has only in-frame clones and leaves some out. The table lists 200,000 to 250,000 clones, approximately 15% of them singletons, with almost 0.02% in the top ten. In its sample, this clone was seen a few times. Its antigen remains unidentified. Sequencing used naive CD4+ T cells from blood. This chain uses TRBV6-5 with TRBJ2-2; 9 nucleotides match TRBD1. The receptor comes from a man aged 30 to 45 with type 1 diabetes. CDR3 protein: CASSRTGDTGELFF. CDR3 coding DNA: TGTGCCAGCAGTAGGACAGGGGACACCGGGGAGCTGTTTTTT.